A single sample gave rise to the 28 T cell receptor beta chains below, sequenced in a study of shared clonotypes between healthy human individuals. This table comes from immunoSEQ multiplex PCR, and its TCRdb copy is limited to in-frame clones, with some not included. Here the sample spans some 300,000 clones, more than 60% being singletons. The sequencing sample was made of memory CD4+ T cells sorted from blood. Subset denoted: CD45RA-negative fraction. The receptor set was obtained from a man younger than 45 in good health.

The chain is built from TRBV5-6 and TRBJ2-1, with TRBD2 identical over 11 bases. The CDR3 is 16 residues long. V lost 3 bases and J lost 10; bases outside the gene matches: 12. Looked up from germline, CDR1 is SGHDT and CDR2 is YYEEEE. The DNA for the CDR3 is TGTGCCAGCAGCTCCCGGCGGACTAGCGGGTCGGGCGAGCAGTTCTTC. This codes for CASSSRRTSGSGEQFF.

The V and J genes are TRBV10-2 and TRBJ1-5; D gene unclear. CDR1 and CDR2 from the germline V gene are WSHSY and SAAADI. The CDR3 runs 14 residues. The germline V and J ends were trimmed by 4 bases and 7 bases, with 14 bases remaining between them. CDR3 protein: CASSVFWGEQPQHF. CDR3 nucleotides: TGCGCCAGCAGTGTTTTTTGGGGAGAACAGCCCCAGCATTTT.

The V gene is TRBV11-2, the J gene TRBJ2-5, with TRBD1 matching over 8 bases. Germline V gives CDR1 SGHAT, CDR2 FQNNGV. V gave up 3 bases and J gave up 1 base; unmatched junction bases: 4. This CDR3 spans 15 amino acids. CDR3 amino acids: CASSFNRGSQETQYF. The CDR3 bases are TGTGCCAGCAGCTTTAACAGGGGGTCCCAAGAGACCCAGTACTTC.

The chain couples TRBV5-6 to TRBJ2-1; D unclear. V was clipped by 2 bases and J by 5 bases, with 14 bases between them. From germline, CDR1 is SGHDT and CDR2 YYEEEE. This CDR3 is 15 amino acids long. For the CDR3, the DNA is TGTGCCAGCAGCTTCCTAAGTCTAACAGACAATGAGCAGTTCTTC. Translated: CASSFLSLTDNEQFF. The full variable domain, rest sourced from reference TRBV5-6 and TRBJ2-1, is DAGVTQSPTHLIKTRGQQVTLRCSPKSGHDTVSWYQQALGQGPQFIFQYYEEEERQRGNFPDRFSGHQFPNYSSELNVNALLLGDSALYLCASSFLSLTDNEQFFGPGTRLTVL.

This clone was detected only once. The rearrangement uses TRBV9 and TRBJ2-1, with D perhaps matching TRBD1 (5 bases). The CDR3 extends over 13 amino acids. Germline V gene data show CDR1 as SGDLS and CDR2 as YYNGEE. Trimming shortened V by 3 bases and J by 5 bases, and 9 bases separated the two germline ends. DNA of the CDR3: TGTGCCAGCAGCGGACAGCTTAACAATGAGCAGTTCTTC. Translation: CASSGQLNNEQFF.

The chain combines TRBV27 with TRBJ1-5; unclear D gene. With 6 bases removed from V and 5 bases from J, the gap between germline ends came to 8 bases. This CDR3 is built from 12 residues. Germline CDR1 and CDR2: MNHEY and SMNVEV (reference sequence). CDR3 sequence: CASRRADQPQHF. The CDR3 bases are TGTGCCAGCAGGAGGGCGGATCAGCCCCAGCATTTT.

The J gene is TRBJ2-5, the V gene TRBV27; weak D call: TRBD2 (6 bases). The CDR3 runs to 15 residues. Germline assignment: CDR1 MNHEY and CDR2 SMNVEV (reference sequence). V lost 5 bases to trimming and J lost 2 bases, with 15 bases between them. The CDR3 nucleotides read TGTGCCAGCAGTCAGTGGACTACCGTACAAGAGACCCAGTACTTC. Its translation is CASSQWTTVQETQYF.

Only a few counts were recorded for this clone. This chain connects TRBV7-2 to TRBJ2-7; D ambiguous. From germline, CDR1 is SGHTA and CDR2 FQGNSA. The germline V and J ends were trimmed by 0 bases and 1 base, with 13 bases remaining between them. The CDR3 contains 16 residues. CDR3 nucleotides: TGTGCCAGCAGCTTAGCGGCGGAGACGGGTTCCTACGAGCAGTACTTC. Its protein product is CASSLAAETGSYEQYF. Full variable domain (rest looked up from reference TRBV7-2 and TRBJ2-7): GAGVSQSPSNKVTEKGKDVELRCDPISGHTALYWYRQSLGQGLEFLIYFQGNSAPDKSGLPSDRFSAERTGGSVSTLTIQRTQQEDSAVYLCASSLAAETGSYEQYFGPGTRLTVT.

The J gene is TRBJ1-3, the V gene TRBV30, with D uncertain. V lost 5 bases and J 4 bases, leaving 12 bases between the germline ends. This CDR3 spans 13 amino acids. CDR1 is GTSNPN and CDR2 is SVGIG in the germline V gene (reference sequence). CDR3 in amino acids: CAWGHSGGNTIYF. The DNA of the CDR3 is TGTGCCTGGGGGCACAGCGGGGGAAACACCATATATTTT. Supplemented by reference TRBV30 and TRBJ1-3, the full variable domain reads SQTIHQWPATLVQPVGSPLSLECTVEGTSNPNLYWYRQAAGRGLQLLFYSVGIGQISSEVPQNLSASRPQDRQFILSSKKLLLSDSGFYLCAWGHSGGNTIYFGEGSWLTVV.

V and J are TRBV25-1 and TRBJ2-7, with D possibly TRBD2 on 6 matching bases. Germline CDR1 reads MGHDK; CDR2 reads SYGVNS. The CDR3 is made up of 14 amino acids. The V end was cut by 3 bases, the J end by 6 bases, with 15 bases between. CDR3 protein: CASSEGPWRAEQYF. The CDR3 DNA is TGTGCCAGCAGTGAGGGCCCTTGGAGGGCCGAGCAGTACTTC.

This sequence joins TRBV6-5 and TRBJ2-7, with D maybe TRBD1 (6 bases). Trimming shortened V by 5 bases and J by 5 bases, and 13 bases separated the two germline ends. This CDR3 is built from 13 residues. Per the germline V gene, CDR1 is MNHEY and CDR2 is SVGAGI. In DNA, the CDR3 is TGTGCCAGCAGTCGTAACAGGGACCACGAGCAGTACTTC. Protein sequence: CASSRNRDHEQYF.

The chain employs TRBV5-6 and TRBJ1-5; TRBD1 is a possible D gene (5 bases). Looked up from germline, CDR1 is SGHDT and CDR2 is YYEEEE. The ends were cut back, 0 bases at V and 4 bases at J, with 11 bases in the middle. The CDR3 loop spans 15 amino acids. The CDR3 reads CASSLDQGRNQPQHF. The CDR3 region has the DNA TGTGCCAGCAGCTTGGACCAGGGTAGGAATCAGCCCCAGCATTTT.

The table lists this clone with a count of one. The chain has TRBV6-1 and TRBJ2-3; TRBD2 agrees at 9 bases. Germline assignment: CDR1 MNHNS and CDR2 SASEGT. The CDR3 is 16 residues long. Trimming took 1 base from V and 2 from J; bases not matched to a gene: 4. The CDR3 here is CASSEVASGNTDTQYF. CDR3 sequence (DNA): TGTGCCAGCAGTGAAGTCGCTAGCGGGAACACAGATACGCAGTATTTT.

The chain uses TRBV7-9 and TRBJ1-4; weak D call: TRBD1 (6 bases). V was trimmed by 0 bases and J by 11 bases, leaving 22 bases between them. CDR3 length: 17 amino acids. Germline loops: CDR1 SEHNR, CDR2 FQNEAQ (reference sequence). CDR3 DNA sequence: TGTGCCAGCAGCTTAGCGAAAGCGGGACTCCTAAGGGGGAAACTGTTTTTT. It is translated as CASSLAKAGLLRGKLFF.

This clone has only a few counts. The rearrangement uses TRBV4-3 and TRBJ1-4; D ambiguous. The V gene lost 0 bases and the J gene lost 4 bases, with 9 bases spanning the gap. The CDR3 extends over 15 amino acids. From germline, CDR1 is LGHNA and CDR2 YSLEER. The CDR3 is CASSQEAGHNEKLFF. As DNA, the CDR3 is TGCGCCAGCAGCCAAGAGGCCGGGCATAATGAAAAACTGTTTTTT.

This clone was found a few times. The chain joins TRBV25-1 to TRBJ1-5; D remains ambiguous. CDR1 is MGHDK, CDR2 SYGVNS, per germline. CDR3 length equals 16 residues. The V gene lost 1 base and the J gene lost 0 bases, with 10 bases spanning the gap. The CDR3, as DNA: TGTGCCAGCAGTGAATCGCGGCAGAATAGCAATCAGCCCCAGCATTTT. It is translated as CASSESRQNSNQPQHF.

This clone was picked up a small number of times. This chain connects TRBV7-3 to TRBJ2-3; no definite D call. The CDR3 totals 15 residues. Germline CDR1 reads SGHTA; CDR2 reads FQGTGA. V was clipped by 2 bases and J by 0 bases, with 9 bases between them. The CDR3, as DNA: TGTGCCAGCAGCTTAGCCGGATACAGCACAGATACGCAGTATTTT. Protein product: CASSLAGYSTDTQYF.

The V and J genes are TRBV6-1 and TRBJ2-5; TRBD2 might be the D (5 bases). The germline CDR1 and CDR2 sequences are MNHNS and SASEGT. The CDR3 consists of 15 residues. V lost 3 bases to trimming and J lost 3 bases, with 14 bases between them. The chain's CDR3 is CASSDSLGAEETQYF. For the CDR3, the DNA is TGTGCCAGCAGTGACTCCTTGGGAGCGGAAGAGACCCAGTACTTC.

This clone was picked up a small number of times. The rearrangement joins TRBV28 to TRBJ2-7; D is tentatively TRBD1 or TRBD2 (6 bases each). The CDR3 covers 14 residues. V was trimmed by 6 bases and J by 2 bases, leaving 14 bases between them. Germline V gene data show CDR1 as MDHEN and CDR2 as SYDVKM. This chain's CDR3 is CASRGEGGAYEQYF. The CDR3 region has the DNA TGTGCCAGCAGGGGTGAGGGGGGAGCCTACGAGCAGTACTTC. Filled out from reference TRBV28 and TRBJ2-7, the complete variable domain reads DVKVTQSSRYLVKRTGEKVFLECVQDMDHENMFWYRQDPGLGLRLIYFSYDVKMKEKGDIPEGYSVSREKKERFSLILESASTNQTSMYLCASRGEGGAYEQYFGPGTRLTVT.

The chain links TRBV5-4 to TRBJ2-7, with 9 bases that match TRBD2. CDR1 is SGHNT and CDR2 is YYREEE in the germline V gene (reference sequence). The CDR3 contains 16 residues. V was pared by 4 bases and J by 5 bases, with 13 bases of the junction left unmatched. The CDR3 protein is CASSALGTSTTNEQYF. Written as DNA, the CDR3 is TGTGCCAGCAGCGCCCTTGGGACTAGCACCACTAACGAGCAGTACTTC. The variable domain in full, completed from reference TRBV5-4 and TRBJ2-7, reads ETGVTQSPTHLIKTRGQQVTLRCSSQSGHNTVSWYQQALGQGPQFIFQYYREEENGRGNFPPRFSGLQFPNYSSELNVNALELDDSALYLCASSALGTSTTNEQYFGPGTRLTVT.

The chain uses TRBV14 and TRBJ2-7; 7 bases line up with TRBD1. The CDR3 contains 16 residues. CDR1 SGHDN and CDR2 FVKESK come from the germline V gene. Trimming at V came to 4 bases and at J to 2 bases, leaving 11 bases not matched to a gene. The CDR3: CASSRSTGLITYEQYF. The CDR3 coding sequence is TGTGCCAGCAGCCGATCGACAGGGTTGATCACCTACGAGCAGTACTTC.

V gene TRBV9 combines with J gene TRBJ2-3; D is unclear. V lost 0 bases to trimming and J lost 0 bases, with 11 bases between them. CDR3 length equals 16 residues. Looked up from germline, CDR1 is SGDLS and CDR2 is YYNGEE. The CDR3 nucleotides are TGTGCCAGCAGCGTAGCGGTAGCCCCGAGCACAGATACGCAGTATTTT. Translated, it gives CASSVAVAPSTDTQYF.

V gene TRBV6-1 combines with J gene TRBJ2-2; 7 bases are a match to TRBD2. CDR3 length: 16 residues. V shed 2 bases and J 4 bases; nucleotides not matched to a gene: 7. CDR1 MNHNS and CDR2 SASEGT come from the germline V gene. This CDR3 reads CASSELGVAGTGELFF. DNA of the CDR3: TGTGCCAGCAGTGAACTTGGGGTAGCGGGCACCGGGGAGCTGTTTTTT.

The chain uses TRBV5-1 and TRBJ1-1, with 10 bases identical to TRBD1. The germline CDR1 and CDR2 sequences are SGHRS and YFSETQ. The junction had 10 bases not matched to a gene; V was cut back by 4 bases and J by 1 base. The CDR3 spans 17 residues. CDR3 bases: TGCGCCAGCAGCCACCGGGACAGGGGCGGGCGGAACACTGAAGCTTTCTTT. It translates to CASSHRDRGGRNTEAFF.

The genes are TRBV5-4 and TRBJ2-3; D is possibly TRBD2 (6 bases). CDR1 is SGHNT, CDR2 YYREEE, per germline (reference sequence). Trimming removed 5 bases from V and 4 bases from J, with 8 bases in between. The CDR3 covers 12 residues. In DNA form, the CDR3 reads TGTGCCAGCAGACCGGGGGCAGATACGCAGTATTTT. It is translated as CASRPGADTQYF.

This clone was found once. The chain employs TRBV27 and TRBJ1-2, with TRBD1 as a possible D gene (5 bases). Germline V gives CDR1 MNHEY, CDR2 SMNVEV (reference sequence). The germline V and J ends were trimmed by 5 bases and 2 bases, with 15 bases remaining between them. This CDR3 is built from 15 residues. The CDR3 sequence is CASSKQVGDNYGYTF. The CDR3 nucleotides are TGTGCCAGCAGTAAGCAGGTCGGGGACAACTATGGCTACACCTTC.

This clone was observed many times. The V and J genes are TRBV5-1 and TRBJ1-1; TRBD1 might be the D (5 bases). Trimming removed 0 bases from V and 0 bases from J, with 12 bases in between. The CDR3 extends over 16 amino acids. Germline lookup yields CDR1 SGHRS and CDR2 YFSETQ. CDR3 DNA sequence: TGCGCCAGCAGCTTGGATTCAGGGATTATGAACACTGAAGCTTTCTTT. Residues: CASSLDSGIMNTEAFF.

The chain links TRBV29-1 to TRBJ1-2; D call uncertain. The CDR3 sequence is 14 residues long. V was pared by 0 bases and J by 4 bases, with 12 bases between. The germline V gene has CDR1 SQVTM and CDR2 ANQGSEA. The DNA of the CDR3 is TGCAGCGTTGAAGATAGGAGCTCTTTCTATGGCTACACCTTC. Translation gives CSVEDRSSFYGYTF. The full variable domain, in which reference TRBV29-1 and TRBJ1-2 provide the parts outside the CDR3, is SAVISQKPSRDICQRGTSLTIQCQVDSQVTMMFWYRQQPGQSLTLIATANQGSEATYESGFVIDKFPISRPNLTFSTLTVSNMSPEDSSIYLCSVEDRSSFYGYTFGSGTRLTVV.